This T cell receptor (beta chain) was identified in a study of blood T cell repertoires in COVID-19. At the level of the study: There were acute and convalescent COVID-19 samples, and they came from the United States, Italy and Spain. PBMCs, B-cell-depleted T cells, or T cells were the source of the cDNA or gDNA that made up the material.

TCRdb keeps only in-frame clones here, not all; method: immunoSEQ multiplex PCR. This table has almost 200,000 clones, about four fifths appearing once. J lost 4 bases, V lost 6 bases, and 7 bases had no gene match. Germline CDR1 reads SQVTM; CDR2 reads ANQGSEA. This CDR3 has 13 residues. The V gene is TRBV29-1, the J gene TRBJ2-5, with TRBD1 matching 8 bases. The receptor was isolated from a woman aged 40 to 50 with COVID-19, enrolled during active disease. Sequenced material: peripheral blood. This chain's CDR3 is CSVHRGKGETQYF. In DNA, the CDR3 is TGCAGCGTGCACAGGGGGAAGGGAGAGACCCAGTACTTC.